This entry is about one T cell receptor (beta chain). Produced via immunoSEQ multiplex PCR; TCRdb's table is partial and in-frame only. The table shows roughly 680,000 clones, with 72% occurring only once. The V and J ends lost 5 bases and 6 bases, in that order; junction bases with no gene match: 9. The germline gives CDR1 SGHAT, CDR2 FQNNGV. This CDR3 spans 15 amino acids. The record originates from a study of shared clonotypes between healthy human individuals. Background on the study: CD4 naive cells filled three plates per donor, CD4 memory three, CD8 naive two and CD8 memory one.

There were no recent acute infections or vaccinations among the donors, who were healthy HIV-negative adults. The chain joins TRBV11-2 to TRBJ2-1, with 8 bases aligning to TRBD1. The sequenced sample was memory CD4+ T cells sorted from blood. The sample's subset: CD45RA-negative fraction. The TCR sequence derives from a woman aged 25 to 39 in good health. This CDR3 reads CASSRGQVTVNEQFF. The CDR3 bases are TGTGCCAGCAGCAGGGGACAGGTTACCGTCAATGAGCAGTTCTTC.